This entry lists 19 T cell receptor beta chains sequenced from one sample in a study of response to subunit inactivated influenza vaccine. In TCRdb, the RT-PCR reads were re-called with MiXCR into one record per CDR3 protein. The profile shows about 780,000 distinct CDR3 sequences, approximately 17% of them singletons. Sequencing used PBMCs from blood, obtained roughly 5 days after vaccination. These TCRs come from a man aged 50 to 59 who received an inactivated influenza vaccine.

The sample holds a few counts of this clonotype. The J gene is TRBJ2-3, the V gene TRBV12-3 or TRBV12-4; D is undetermined. The CDR3 is 14 amino acids. The V and J ends lost 1 base and 6 bases respectively, with 11 bases between them. The CDR3 nucleotides read TGTGCCAGCAGTTTAGACTGGCGCCGGGATACGCAGTATTTT. It translates to CASSLDWRRDTQYF.

This chain uses TRBV11-2 with TRBJ2-1; TRBD2 matches at 8 bases. V dropped 0 bases and J dropped 10; count of bases not matched to a gene: 5. Germline-derived CDR1 and CDR2 are SGHAT and FQNNGV. The CDR3 spans 14 residues. CDR3 nucleotide sequence: TGTGCCAGCAGCTTAGATAGGACTAGCCGAGAGCAGTTCTTC. Translated, it gives CASSLDRTSREQFF. The variable domain in full, completed from reference TRBV11-2 and TRBJ2-1, reads EAGVAQSPRYKIIEKRQSVAFWCNPISGHATLYWYQQILGQGPKLLIQFQNNGVVDDSQLPKDRFSAERLKGVDSTLKIQPAKLEDSAVYLCASSLDRTSREQFFGPGTRLTVL.

In this sample, this clonotype turned up a few times. The J gene is TRBJ1-2, the V gene TRBV28; 7 bases agree with TRBD1. Germline V gives CDR1 MDHEN, CDR2 SYDVKM. V lost 5 bases to trimming and J lost 6 bases; unmatched junction nucleotides: 6. The CDR3 length is 13 residues. Here the CDR3 reads CASSAGTVDGYTF. The CDR3 DNA sequence: TGTGCCAGCAGTGCCGGGACAGTCGATGGCTACACCTTC.

The chain joins TRBV28 to TRBJ1-6; TRBD1 agrees at 7 bases. Germline CDR1 and CDR2: MDHEN and SYDVKM. Trimming took 5 bases from V and 5 from J; bases not matched to a gene: 6. The CDR3 runs to 15 residues. CDR3 region: CASSTGTDNNSPLHF. CDR3 sequence (DNA): TGTGCCAGCAGTACCGGGACAGACAATAATTCACCCCTCCACTTT. Complete variable domain (other parts from reference TRBV28 and TRBJ1-6): DVKVTQSSRYLVKRTGEKVFLECVQDMDHENMFWYRQDPGLGLRLIYFSYDVKMKEKGDIPEGYSVSREKKERFSLILESASTNQTSMYLCASSTGTDNNSPLHFGNGTRLTVT.

This chain connects TRBV4-1 to TRBJ2-3; D is undetermined. Germline V gene sequence: CDR1 MGHRA, CDR2 YSYEKL. There are 16 residues in the CDR3. The V and J ends lost 0 bases and 0 bases respectively, with 10 bases between them. The CDR3 loop reads CASSQDGQVSTDTQYF. DNA of the CDR3: TGCGCCAGCAGCCAAGATGGGCAGGTTAGCACAGATACGCAGTATTTT.

Many counts were recorded for this clonotype. This rearrangement joins TRBV7-6 to TRBJ2-7; TRBD1 is a possible D gene (5 bases). Trimming stripped 5 bases from V and 6 bases from J, with 14 bases between. This CDR3 contains 13 residues. Germline-derived CDR1 and CDR2 are SGHVS and FNYEAQ. CDR3 nucleotides: TGTGCCAGCAGCAGACTCCAGGGTACCGAGCAGTACTTC. Its translation is CASSRLQGTEQYF.

This clonotype was observed many times. The chain links TRBV7-8 to TRBJ2-7; D gene unclear. This CDR3 is built from 14 residues. The germline gives CDR1 SGHVS, CDR2 FQNEAQ. Trimming took 7 bases from V and 1 from J, leaving 14 bases between them. CDR3 in amino acids: CASTPAVWSYEQYF. The CDR3 region has the DNA TGTGCCAGCACACCTGCTGTCTGGTCCTACGAGCAGTACTTC.

This clonotype has more than one count but fewer than ten. V and J are TRBV7-6 and TRBJ1-2; D gene unclear. Germline V gives CDR1 SGHVS, CDR2 FNYEAQ. This CDR3 has 13 residues. The V and J ends lost 4 bases and 5 bases respectively, with 11 bases between them. CDR3 in amino acids: CASSSDNLYGYTF. The DNA for the CDR3 is TGTGCCAGCAGCTCGGATAACCTATATGGCTACACCTTC.

The chain couples TRBV6-1 to TRBJ2-2; 9 bases are shared with TRBD2. Per the germline V gene, CDR1 is MNHNS and CDR2 is SASEGT. The junction had 3 bases not matched to a gene; V was cut back by 0 bases and J by 4 bases. CDR3 length equals 16 residues. The CDR3 nucleotides read TGTGCCAGCAGTGAAGCGGCGGGGGGGCTCACCGGGGAGCTGTTTTTT. The encoded protein is CASSEAAGGLTGELFF.

This chain joins TRBV6-5 and TRBJ2-1; tentatively, D is TRBD1 (6 bases). The germline V gene encodes CDR1 MNHEY and CDR2 SVGAGI. The ends were cut back, 0 bases at V and 5 bases at J, with 11 bases in the middle. The CDR3 covers 15 residues. The CDR3 DNA reads as TGTGCCAGCAGTTACTCCCAAGCAGGGGACAATGAGCAGTTCTTC. It translates to CASSYSQAGDNEQFF.

This clonotype was detected once. The chain links TRBV7-2 to TRBJ2-5, with 11 bases that match TRBD1. The J segment lost 4 bases and the V segment lost 8 bases, leaving 3 bases of the junction unmatched. This CDR3 is 13 amino acids long. Germline V gene data show CDR1 as SGHTA and CDR2 as FQGNSA. The CDR3 protein is CASGTGGPETQYF. DNA for the CDR3: TGTGCCAGCGGGACAGGGGGGCCAGAGACCCAGTACTTC.

This clonotype has more than one count but fewer than ten. V is TRBV6-2 or TRBV6-3 and J is TRBJ1-5, with a weak D call TRBD1 (6 bases). V lost 5 bases and J lost 5, with 19 bases in between. The germline gives CDR1 MNHEY, CDR2 SVGEGT. This CDR3 is 16 amino acids long. The CDR3 DNA reads TGTGCCAGCAGTCGGGACAAAGCGTCGCCTCATCAGCCCCAGCATTTT. As protein: CASSRDKASPHQPQHF.

This clonotype was recorded many times. V gene TRBV29-1 combines with J gene TRBJ2-1, with 8 nucleotides matching TRBD2. Germline V gene lookup returns CDR1 SQVTM and CDR2 ANQGSEA. The CDR3 loop spans 16 amino acids. The V segment lost 0 bases and the J segment 3 bases; nucleotides outside the gene matches: 7. The CDR3 DNA sequence: TGCAGCGTTGAAGAGGGACTAGGGGCCAACTACAATGAGCAGTTCTTC. It specifies CSVEEGLGANYNEQFF.

The V call is TRBV10-3, the J call TRBJ2-3; 7 positions agree with TRBD1. The CDR3 loop spans 16 amino acids. Trimming took 0 bases from V and 0 from J; bases not matched to a gene: 3. Germline CDR1 reads ENHRY; CDR2 reads SYGVKD. The CDR3 nucleotides read TGTGCCATCAGTGAGTCGGAGACAGGGAGCACAGATACGCAGTATTTT. Translating it yields CAISESETGSTDTQYF.

This clonotype was detected only a few times. The J gene is TRBJ2-2, the V gene TRBV12-3 or TRBV12-4, with no clear D. The CDR3 spans 15 residues. The ends were cut back, 6 bases at V and 1 base at J, with 12 bases in the middle. The CDR3, as DNA: TGTGCCAGCAGCCCGACTCTGGGGAACACCGGGGAGCTGTTTTTT. Translation: CASSPTLGNTGELFF.

The V call is TRBV12-3 or TRBV12-4, the J call TRBJ2-3, with TRBD2 matching over 7 bases. After removal of 3 bases from V and 0 bases from J, the junction contained 9 bases not matched to a gene. The CDR3 consists of 17 residues. The CDR3 reads CASSLGGTVFSTDTQYF. CDR3 in DNA: TGTGCCAGCAGTTTGGGGGGGACTGTCTTCAGCACAGATACGCAGTATTTT.

The V and J genes are TRBV7-3 and TRBJ2-3; D remains ambiguous. In germline, CDR1 is SGHTA, CDR2 FQGTGA. Trimming took off 3 bases at V and 6 bases at J, with 13 bases between the two ends. This CDR3 is 14 amino acids long. CDR3 region: CASSFSGELDTQYF. CDR3 nucleotides: TGTGCCAGCAGCTTTTCTGGGGAACTTGATACGCAGTATTTT.

This clonotype has a handful of counts. V usage is TRBV29-1 and J usage is TRBJ2-7; D is unclear. The CDR3 extends over 12 amino acids. Germline-derived CDR1 and CDR2 are SQVTM and ANQGSEA. The V gene lost 4 bases and the J gene lost 4 bases, with 11 bases spanning the gap. DNA for the CDR3: TGCAGCGTTGGGTCTAGAGAGTACGAGCAGTACTTC. It yields the protein CSVGSREYEQYF.

The CDR3 DNA is TGCAGCGTCCGGTGGGGCGGCGAGCAGTACTTC. The encoded protein is CSVRWGGEQYF. This chain links TRBV29-1 with TRBJ2-7, with TRBD1 as a possible D gene (5 bases). The CDR3 is 11 amino acids. V lost 6 bases to trimming and J lost 6 bases, with 12 bases between them. Germline V gene data show CDR1 as SQVTM and CDR2 as ANQGSEA.